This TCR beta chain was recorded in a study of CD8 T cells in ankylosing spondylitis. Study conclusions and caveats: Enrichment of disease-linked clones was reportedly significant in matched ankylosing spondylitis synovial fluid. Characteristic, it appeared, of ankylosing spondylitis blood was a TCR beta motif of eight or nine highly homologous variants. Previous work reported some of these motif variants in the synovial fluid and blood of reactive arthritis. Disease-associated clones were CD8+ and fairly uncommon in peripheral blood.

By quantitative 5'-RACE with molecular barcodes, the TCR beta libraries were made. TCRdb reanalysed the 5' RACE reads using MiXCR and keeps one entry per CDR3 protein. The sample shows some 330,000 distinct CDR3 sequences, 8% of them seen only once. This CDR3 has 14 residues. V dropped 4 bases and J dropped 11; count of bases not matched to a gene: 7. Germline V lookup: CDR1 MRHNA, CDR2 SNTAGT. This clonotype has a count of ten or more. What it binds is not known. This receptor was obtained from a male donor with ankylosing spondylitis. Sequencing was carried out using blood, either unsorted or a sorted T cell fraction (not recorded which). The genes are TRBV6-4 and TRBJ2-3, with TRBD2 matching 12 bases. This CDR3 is CASSAQLAGGGQYF. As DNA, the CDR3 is TGTGCCAGCAGTGCCCAACTAGCGGGAGGCGGGCAGTATTTT.